The clone carrying this T cell receptor beta chain occurred once. The source of the sample is a study of technical replicates of blood from several donors. Assay: immunoSEQ multiplex PCR; the TCRdb copy retains only in-frame clones and omits some. The table includes about 80,000 clones, around 94% detected once. The CDR3 spans 17 residues. Germline V lookup: CDR1 SGHTA, CDR2 FQGNSA. V lost 5 bases, J lost 1 base, and 8 bases stayed unmatched. The sample was T cells isolated from PBMCs. This sequence was found in a human donor in good health. The V and J genes are TRBV7-2 and TRBJ2-3, with TRBD2 matching 11 bases. This chain's CDR3 is CASSTRLAGLGTDTQYF. For the CDR3, the DNA is TGTGCCAGCAGCACTAGACTAGCGGGATTGGGCACAGATACGCAGTATTTT.